The 18 T cell receptor beta chains reported below all come from one sample, sequenced in a study of T cells in Graves' hyperthyroidism and ophthalmopathy (dated by TCRdb to between 2018 and 2021). Library creation used multiplex PCR. Instrument used: Illumina HiSeq 2000. The TCR beta CDR3 regions were amplified from RNA transcripts. For the first round of RT-PCR on the TCR CDR3, the HTBI primer set was used together with the Qiagen OneStep RT-PCR kit. TCRdb itself trimmed the public reads at Q25 with fastp, ran MiXCR and retained productive beta chains. CDR3 protein sequences are deduplicated, and each keeps its most common genes and DNA. The sample table shows more than 500,000 distinct CDR3 sequences, and roughly 15% are seen once. 4.3% of the sample goes to the ten largest clones. The sequenced material came from blood. The receptors shown here come from a woman between 40 and 55 years old with Graves' ophthalmopathy.

The rearrangement links TRBV29-1 to TRBJ2-5; 10 bases are a match to TRBD2. Looked up from germline, CDR1 is SQVTM and CDR2 is ANQGSEA. The CDR3 has 13 residues. Germline trimming cut 3 bases from V and 6 bases from J; bases unmatched to any gene: 4. In DNA, the CDR3 is TGCAGCGTTGATCCTAGCGGGAGCCAGACCCAGTACTTC. Its translation is CSVDPSGSQTQYF.

J is TRBJ2-6 and V is TRBV7-9; D uncertain. Germline loops: CDR1 SEHNR, CDR2 FQNEAQ (reference sequence). This CDR3 has 15 residues. Between the trimmed V and J ends, which lost 3 bases and 4 bases, there was a span of 10 bases. The CDR3 region has the DNA TGTGCCAGCAGCTTCCCTCTTTCCGGGGCCAACGTCCTGACTTTC. As protein: CASSFPLSGANVLTF.

This clonotype showed up many times. The chain uses TRBV7-2 and TRBJ2-2, with D unclear. The germline CDR1 and CDR2 sequences are SGHTA and FQGNSA. The V end was cut by 0 bases, the J end by 7 bases, with 24 bases between. The CDR3 loop spans 19 amino acids. Here the CDR3 reads CASSLAVLRSISPGGELFF. Here the CDR3 DNA reads TGTGCCAGCAGCTTAGCGGTCCTCCGGTCGATAAGTCCGGGCGGGGAGCTGTTTTTT. Together with reference TRBV7-2 and TRBJ2-2, the CDR3 gives the full variable domain: GAGVSQSPSNKVTEKGKDVELRCDPISGHTALYWYRQSLGQGLEFLIYFQGNSAPDKSGLPSDRFSAERTGGSVSTLTIQRTQQEDSAVYLCASSLAVLRSISPGGELFFGEGSRLTVL.

Ten or more counts support this clonotype. One end of the junction does not line up with germline, which may come from a read error. V gene TRBV20-1 combines with J gene TRBJ1-1; 8 bases map to TRBD1. The V gene's germline CDR1 is DFQATT and CDR2 SNEGSKA (reference sequence). The CDR3 totals 15 residues. The CDR3 is CSARTGREMNTEAFF. The CDR3 DNA sequence: TGCAGCGCTAGGACAGGGAGGGAGATGAACACTGAAGCTTTCTTT.

This clonotype was counted at least ten times. This sequence joins TRBV6-5 and TRBJ1-1, with 8 bases aligning to TRBD1. The length of the CDR3 is 14 residues. CDR1 is MNHEY and CDR2 is SVGAGI in the germline V gene. V trimming: 3 bases; J trimming: 4 bases; junction bases outside the gene matches: 4. The CDR3 DNA is TGTGCCAGCAGTTATGGACAGGGTAGCACTGAAGCTTTCTTT. Amino acids: CASSYGQGSTEAFF.

This clonotype was observed many times. The chain employs TRBV9 and TRBJ1-2, with D hard to call. Per germline, CDR1 SGDLS and CDR2 YYNGEE. The CDR3 extends over 16 amino acids. Trimming cost V 0 bases and J 0 bases, with 12 bases left between them. The CDR3 loop is CASSVDLGVSNYGYTF. DNA of the CDR3: TGTGCCAGCAGCGTAGATCTTGGGGTTTCTAACTATGGCTACACCTTC.

Many counts were recorded for this clonotype. V is TRBV28 and J is TRBJ2-7, with 16 bases lining up with TRBD2. The CDR3 spans 17 residues. The ends lost 5 bases at V and 0 bases at J; junction bases unmatched: 4. Looked up from germline, CDR1 is MDHEN and CDR2 is SYDVKM. CDR3 residues: CASSPGTSGRASYEQYF. The CDR3 nucleotides read TGTGCCAGCAGTCCTGGGACTAGCGGGAGGGCCTCCTACGAGCAGTACTTC.

The chain is built from TRBV11-3 and TRBJ2-2, with TRBD1 matching 9 bases. The trim removed 5 bases at V and 3 bases at J, leaving 4 bases unmatched. The CDR3 runs 15 residues. CDR1 is SGHNT, CDR2 YENEEA, per germline. The CDR3 DNA sequence: TGTGCCAGCAGCCGGACAGGGGATGACACCGGGGAGCTGTTTTTT. Translation gives CASSRTGDDTGELFF.

Ten or more counts support this clonotype. At one boundary the junction diverges from the germline segment, which might be a read error. The chain is built from TRBV13 and TRBJ2-7, with 8 bases identical to TRBD2. The CDR3 runs to 15 residues. CDR1 is PRHDT, CDR2 FYEKMQ, per germline (reference sequence). DNA for the CDR3: TGTGCCAGCAGCCTAGGAGGGGGACTAGTATCCGAGCAGTACTTC. It yields the protein CASSLGGGLVSEQYF.

This clonotype was seen only a few times. The V and J genes are TRBV5-5 and TRBJ1-5; 8 nucleotides align to TRBD1. With 2 bases clipped from V and 3 bases from J, the junction kept 4 bases outside the gene matches. CDR1 SGHKS and CDR2 YYEKEE come from the germline V gene (reference sequence). The CDR3 is 15 amino acids. CDR3 amino acids: CASSFRTGTNQPQHF. The CDR3, as DNA: TGTGCCAGCAGCTTCCGGACAGGGACCAATCAGCCCCAGCATTTT.

This clonotype was observed many times. The V call is TRBV20-1, the J call TRBJ2-5; D tentatively fits TRBD1 or TRBD2 (5 bases each). CDR1 is DFQATT and CDR2 is SNEGSKA in the germline V gene (reference sequence). This CDR3 has 13 amino acids. V was cut by 1 base and J by 5 bases, with 11 bases left in between. CDR3 protein: CSARVEWDETQYF. The CDR3 DNA reads as TGCAGTGCTAGAGTAGAGTGGGACGAGACCCAGTACTTC.

This clonotype was counted ten times or more. The chain has TRBV11-2 and TRBJ1-2; D is uncertain. Germline lookup yields CDR1 SGHAT and CDR2 FQNNGV. V lost 0 bases and J lost 8, with 7 bases in between. The CDR3 covers 12 residues. The CDR3 sequence: CASSLEGLGYTF. The CDR3 DNA reads TGTGCCAGCAGCTTAGAAGGGCTGGGCTACACCTTC. The complete variable domain, with remaining parts taken from reference TRBV11-2 and TRBJ1-2, reads EAGVAQSPRYKIIEKRQSVAFWCNPISGHATLYWYQQILGQGPKLLIQFQNNGVVDDSQLPKDRFSAERLKGVDSTLKIQPAKLEDSAVYLCASSLEGLGYTFGSGTRLTVV.

The chain carries TRBV6-5 and TRBJ2-2; no clear D gene. V was trimmed by 7 bases and J by 11 bases, leaving 17 bases between them. CDR3 length: 13 amino acids. From germline, CDR1 is MNHEY and CDR2 SVGAGI. The CDR3 sequence: CASNWTVKGELFF. The DNA of the CDR3 is TGTGCCAGCAATTGGACGGTCAAAGGAGAGCTGTTTTTT.

In this sample, this clonotype turned up many times. V gene TRBV12-3 or TRBV12-4 combines with J gene TRBJ2-5; no definite D call. The CDR3 runs to 13 residues. Trimming pared 2 bases from V and 5 bases from J, leaving 9 bases between. Written as DNA, the CDR3 is TGTGCCAGCAGTTTATCGTATCTGGAGACCCAGTACTTC. It yields the protein CASSLSYLETQYF.

This chain uses TRBV29-1 with TRBJ2-5; D is possibly TRBD1 or TRBD2 (5 bases each). Germline CDR1 SQVTM, CDR2 ANQGSEA. The CDR3 runs to 13 residues. V lost 3 bases, J lost 5 bases, and 13 bases lay in between. The CDR3 DNA reads TGCAGCGTTGAGGGTGGGGGAAGGGAGACCCAGTACTTC. Its protein is CSVEGGGRETQYF.

There are a few counts of this clonotype. This sequence joins TRBV2 and TRBJ1-5, with TRBD1 as a possible D gene (6 bases). Germline V gene data show CDR1 as SNHLY and CDR2 as FYNNEI. The CDR3 contains 16 residues. Trimming removed 5 bases from V and 6 bases from J, with 20 bases in between. CDR3 DNA: TGTGCCAGCAGTCCTCTTGAGGGGGGGGGACGTCAGCCCCAGCATTTT. Protein product: CASSPLEGGGRQPQHF.

This clonotype was detected ten times or more. The chain recombines TRBV11-1 with TRBJ2-6, with no clear D. Germline V gives CDR1 SGHAT, CDR2 FQDESV (reference sequence). The ends were cut back, 7 bases at V and 0 bases at J, with 13 bases in the middle. This CDR3 contains 16 residues. In DNA form, the CDR3 reads TGTGCCAGCACCGCAGGCAGAGCCTCTGGGGCCAACGTCCTGACTTTC. This encodes CASTAGRASGANVLTF.

This clonotype was found many times. V gene TRBV6-5 combines with J gene TRBJ2-7, with D perhaps matching TRBD1 or TRBD2 (5 bases each). The V and J ends lost 4 bases and 4 bases respectively, with 14 bases between them. The V gene's germline CDR1 is MNHEY and CDR2 SVGAGI. CDR3 length: 14 amino acids. CDR3 DNA: TGTGCCAGCAGTTGGGGGACGGGTGGTTACGAGCAGTACTTC. This gives the protein CASSWGTGGYEQYF.